This T cell receptor beta chain was documented in a study of T cell responses to AZD1222 COVID-19 vaccine. Comments on this clone: Its antigen is not identified.

Germline V gene lookup returns CDR1 GTSNPN and CDR2 SVGIG (reference sequence). The CDR3 sequence is 12 residues long. V shed 3 bases and J shed 3 bases, with 6 bases lying between them. The assay was immunoSEQ multiplex PCR, and TCRdb's table has in-frame clones only and misses some. The sample lists 150,000 to 200,000 clones, 87% occurring once. The study's findings and limits: Reports indicate that nearly half of spike-specific TCRs are directed at unmutated variant regions. CD4 TCRs covered the whole spike, strongest at regions 160-218 and 743-854.

The chain combines TRBV30 with TRBJ1-5; D gene uncertain. The starting material was peripheral blood, obtained on day 0 of AZD1222 vaccination. The TCR comes from an adult in good health. The CDR3 reads CAWSQVNQPQHF. CDR3 in DNA: TGTGCCTGGAGCCAGGTCAATCAGCCCCAGCATTTT.